This TCR beta chain is drawn from a study of shared clonotypes between healthy human individuals. On this clone itself: What it recognizes is unknown.

The V and J ends lost 2 bases and 1 base, in that order; junction bases with no gene match: 6. Germline-derived CDR1 and CDR2 are MNHEY and SMNVEV (reference sequence). The CDR3 loop spans 17 amino acids. Original processing methods: As immunoSEQ supplied junction-only sequences (without quality scores), filtering differed. Libraries were prepared by immunoSEQ multiplex PCR; TCRdb keeps only in-frame clonotypes and omits some of them. Clone size and the V and J calls come from that table; the DNA yielded D and trimming. The sample consists of roughly 660,000 clones, roughly 91% of them appearing once. Study conclusions and caveats: Memory subsets generally showed smaller estimated richness than naive subsets did. The study found lower generation probabilities in non-shared clonotypes than in those shared by all four donors.

The sequencing sample was made of memory CD8+ T cells from PBMCs. Subset in this sample: CD45RO+ cells pooled with CCR7-negative TemRA cells. The chain couples TRBV27 to TRBJ1-1; 11 nucleotides line up with TRBD1. The TCR was taken from a young man in good health. Some clones in this sample may be carry-over from other donors' samples. CDR3 sequence (DNA): TGTGCCAGCAGTTTACTGACCGGGACAGGGGGGAACACTGAAGCTTTCTTT. Translated: CASSLLTGTGGNTEAFF.